This T cell receptor (beta chain) was captured in a study of CD8+CD57+ T cells in acquired aplastic anemia. In this sample, this clonotype turned up many times. For sequencing, patients were chosen who had shown expansion of CD8+CD57+ cells by flow cytometry. The cohort consisted entirely of patients having severe acquired aplastic anemia. The CDR3 covers 14 residues. CDR1 is SGHAT, CDR2 FQNNGV, per germline. The V and J ends lost 4 bases and 0 bases respectively, with 9 bases between them. Genomic DNA acted as the template from which TCR beta VDJ combination and CDR3 sequence profiling were carried out. MiXCR, applied by TCRdb to the reads, yields one record per CDR3 protein. Here the sample spans over 250,000 distinct CDR3 sequences, around three fifths being singletons.

Sequencing was done on a sample of sorted CD4+, CD8+, or CD8+CD57+ T cells (not recorded which) from PBMCs. The J gene is TRBJ1-2, the V gene TRBV11-2; TRBD1 might be the D (5 bases). The sequence came from a human donor with aplastic anemia. DNA of the CDR3: TGTGCCAGCAGCTCCGGGGGGACTAACTATGGCTACACCTTC. Protein product: CASSSGGTNYGYTF.